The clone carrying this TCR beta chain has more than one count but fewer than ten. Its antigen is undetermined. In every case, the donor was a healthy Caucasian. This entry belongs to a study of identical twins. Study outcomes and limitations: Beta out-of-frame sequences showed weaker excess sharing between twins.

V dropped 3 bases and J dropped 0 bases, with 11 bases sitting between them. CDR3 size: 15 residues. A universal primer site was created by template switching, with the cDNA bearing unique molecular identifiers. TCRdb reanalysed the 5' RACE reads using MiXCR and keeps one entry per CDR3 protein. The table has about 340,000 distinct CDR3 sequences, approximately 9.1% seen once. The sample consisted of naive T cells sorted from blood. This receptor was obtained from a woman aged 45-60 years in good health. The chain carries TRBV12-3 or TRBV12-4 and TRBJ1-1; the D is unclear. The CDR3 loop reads CASSFSTLLNTEAFF. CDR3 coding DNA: TGTGCCAGCAGTTTTTCCACCCTGCTGAACACTGAAGCTTTCTTT.